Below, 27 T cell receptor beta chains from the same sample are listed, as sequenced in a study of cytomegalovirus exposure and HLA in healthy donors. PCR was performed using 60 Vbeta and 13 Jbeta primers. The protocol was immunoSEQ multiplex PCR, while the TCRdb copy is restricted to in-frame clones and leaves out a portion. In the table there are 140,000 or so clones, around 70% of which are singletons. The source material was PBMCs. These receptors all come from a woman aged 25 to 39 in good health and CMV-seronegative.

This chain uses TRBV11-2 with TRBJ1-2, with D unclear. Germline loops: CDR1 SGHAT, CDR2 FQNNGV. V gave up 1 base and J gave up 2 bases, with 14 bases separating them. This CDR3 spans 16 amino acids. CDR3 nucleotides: TGTGCCAGCAGCTTAGGTTCCTGGGCCCCCAACTATGGCTACACCTTC. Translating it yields CASSLGSWAPNYGYTF.

The CDR3 nucleotides are TGTGCCAGCAGCCAAGACGGACTAGCGGGAGGGCGACGGGAGACCCAGTACTTC. Protein product: CASSQDGLAGGRRETQYF. The chain employs TRBV4-2 and TRBJ2-5; TRBD2 agrees at 15 bases. Trimming at V came to 0 bases and at J to 5 bases, leaving 7 bases not matched to a gene. The CDR3 is made up of 18 amino acids. Germline V gene data show CDR1 as LGHNA and CDR2 as YNFKEQ.

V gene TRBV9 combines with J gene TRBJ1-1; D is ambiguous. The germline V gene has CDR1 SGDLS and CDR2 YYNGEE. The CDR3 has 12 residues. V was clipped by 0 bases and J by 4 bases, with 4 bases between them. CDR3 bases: TGTGCCAGCAGCGTAGGCGGCACTGAAGCTTTCTTT. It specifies CASSVGGTEAFF.

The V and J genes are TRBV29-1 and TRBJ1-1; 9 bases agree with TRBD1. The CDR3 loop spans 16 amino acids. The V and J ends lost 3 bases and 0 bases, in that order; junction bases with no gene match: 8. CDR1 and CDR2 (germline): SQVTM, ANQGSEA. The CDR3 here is CSVDPGQGPMNTEAFF. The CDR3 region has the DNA TGCAGCGTTGACCCGGGACAGGGCCCGATGAACACTGAAGCTTTCTTT.

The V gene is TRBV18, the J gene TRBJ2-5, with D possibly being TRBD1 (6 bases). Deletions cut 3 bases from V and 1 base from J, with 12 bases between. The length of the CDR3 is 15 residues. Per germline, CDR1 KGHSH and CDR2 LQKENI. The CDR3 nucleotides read TGTGCCAGCTCACCGTCGGACAGACGCCAAGAGACCCAGTACTTC. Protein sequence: CASSPSDRRQETQYF.

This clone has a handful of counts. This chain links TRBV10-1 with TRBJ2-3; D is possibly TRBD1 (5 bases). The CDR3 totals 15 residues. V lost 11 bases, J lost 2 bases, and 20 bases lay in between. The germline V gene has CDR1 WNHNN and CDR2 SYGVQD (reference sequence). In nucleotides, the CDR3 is TGCGCCGGAGACACCGGGCAGGGCCACACAGATACGCAGTATTTT. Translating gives CAGDTGQGHTDTQYF.

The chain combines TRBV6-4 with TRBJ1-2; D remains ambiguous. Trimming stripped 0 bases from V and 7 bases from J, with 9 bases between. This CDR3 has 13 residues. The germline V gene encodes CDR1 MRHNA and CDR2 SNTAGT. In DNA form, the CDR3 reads TGTGCCAGCAGTGACTCGATGACGGGTGGCTACACCTTC. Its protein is CASSDSMTGGYTF.

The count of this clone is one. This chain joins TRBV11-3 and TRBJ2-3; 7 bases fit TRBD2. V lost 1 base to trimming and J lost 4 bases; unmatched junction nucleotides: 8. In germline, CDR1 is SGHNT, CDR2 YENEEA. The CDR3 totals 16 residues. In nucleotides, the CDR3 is TGTGCCAGCAGCTTAGTGGCGGGAGATTCCCCAGATACGCAGTATTTT. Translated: CASSLVAGDSPDTQYF.

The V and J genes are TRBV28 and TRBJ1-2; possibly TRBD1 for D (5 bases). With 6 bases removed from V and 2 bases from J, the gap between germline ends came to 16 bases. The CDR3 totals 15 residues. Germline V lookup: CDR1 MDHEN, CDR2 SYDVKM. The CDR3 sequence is CASSPPRGENYGYTF. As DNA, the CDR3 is TGTGCCAGCAGCCCGCCCCGGGGGGAGAACTATGGCTACACCTTC.

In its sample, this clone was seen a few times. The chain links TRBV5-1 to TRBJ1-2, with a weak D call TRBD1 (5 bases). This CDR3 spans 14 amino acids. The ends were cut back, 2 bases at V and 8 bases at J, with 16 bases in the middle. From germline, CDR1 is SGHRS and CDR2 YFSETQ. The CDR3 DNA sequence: TGCGCCAGCAGCTTACAGGCTACCGCCGAAGGCTACACCTTC. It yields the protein CASSLQATAEGYTF.

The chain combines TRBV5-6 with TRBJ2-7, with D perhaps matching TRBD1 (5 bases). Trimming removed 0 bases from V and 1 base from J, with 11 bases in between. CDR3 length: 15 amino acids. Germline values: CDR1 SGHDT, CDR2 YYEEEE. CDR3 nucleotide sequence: TGTGCCAGCAGCTTGGCCCCCAGGGAATCCTACGAGCAGTACTTC. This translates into CASSLAPRESYEQYF.

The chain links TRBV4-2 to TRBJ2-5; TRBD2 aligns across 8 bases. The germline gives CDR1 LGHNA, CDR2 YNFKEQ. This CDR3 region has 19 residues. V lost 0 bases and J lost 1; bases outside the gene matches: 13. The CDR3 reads CASSQDRAGGPGTQETQYF. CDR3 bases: TGTGCCAGCAGCCAAGATAGGGCGGGGGGTCCCGGGACCCAAGAGACCCAGTACTTC.

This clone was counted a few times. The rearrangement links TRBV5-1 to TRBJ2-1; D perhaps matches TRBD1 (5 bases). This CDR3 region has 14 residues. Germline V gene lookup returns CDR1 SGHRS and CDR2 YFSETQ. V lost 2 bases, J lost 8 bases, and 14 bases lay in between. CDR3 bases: TGCGCCAGCAGCTTAGGGGATTTAGGGCATGAGCAGTTCTTC. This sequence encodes CASSLGDLGHEQFF.

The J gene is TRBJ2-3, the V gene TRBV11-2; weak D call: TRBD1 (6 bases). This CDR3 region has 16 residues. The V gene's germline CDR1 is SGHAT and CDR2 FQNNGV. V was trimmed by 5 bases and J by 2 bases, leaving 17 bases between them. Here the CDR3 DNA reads TGTGCCAGCAGCCTTAGAATAGGGACACACACAGATACGCAGTATTTT. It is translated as CASSLRIGTHTDTQYF.

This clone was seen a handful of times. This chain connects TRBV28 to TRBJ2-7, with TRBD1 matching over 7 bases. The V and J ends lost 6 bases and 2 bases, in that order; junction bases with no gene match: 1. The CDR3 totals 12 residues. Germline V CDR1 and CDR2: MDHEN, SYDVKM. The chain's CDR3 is CASRQGPYEQYF. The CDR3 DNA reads TGTGCCAGCAGACAGGGGCCCTACGAGCAGTACTTC.

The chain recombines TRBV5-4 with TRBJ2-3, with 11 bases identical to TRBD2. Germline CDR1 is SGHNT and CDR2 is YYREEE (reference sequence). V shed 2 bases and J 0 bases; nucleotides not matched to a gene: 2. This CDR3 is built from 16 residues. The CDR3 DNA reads TGTGCCAGCAGCTTCGGACTAGCGGGTAGCACAGATACGCAGTATTTT. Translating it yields CASSFGLAGSTDTQYF.

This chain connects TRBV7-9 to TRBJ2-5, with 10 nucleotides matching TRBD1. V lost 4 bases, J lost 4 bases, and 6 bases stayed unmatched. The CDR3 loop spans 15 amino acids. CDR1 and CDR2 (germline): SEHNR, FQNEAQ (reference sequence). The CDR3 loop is CASSSTGTGVETQYF. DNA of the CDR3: TGTGCCAGCAGCTCCACCGGGACAGGGGTAGAGACCCAGTACTTC.

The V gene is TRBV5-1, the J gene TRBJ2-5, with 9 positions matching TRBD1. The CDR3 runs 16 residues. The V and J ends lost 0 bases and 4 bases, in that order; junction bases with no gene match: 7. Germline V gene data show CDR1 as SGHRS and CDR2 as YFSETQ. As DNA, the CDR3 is TGCGCCAGCAGCTTGGGGGACAGGGAGCGAGGAGAGACCCAGTACTTC. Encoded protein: CASSLGDRERGETQYF.

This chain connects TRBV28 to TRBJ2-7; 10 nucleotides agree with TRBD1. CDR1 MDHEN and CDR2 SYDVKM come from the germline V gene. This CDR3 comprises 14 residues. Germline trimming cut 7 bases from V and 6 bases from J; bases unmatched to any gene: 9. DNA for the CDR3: TGTGCCAGCACCCAAGGACAGGGGGGATCCGAGCAGTACTTC. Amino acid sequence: CASTQGQGGSEQYF. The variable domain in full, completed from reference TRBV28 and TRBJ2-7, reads DVKVTQSSRYLVKRTGEKVFLECVQDMDHENMFWYRQDPGLGLRLIYFSYDVKMKEKGDIPEGYSVSREKKERFSLILESASTNQTSMYLCASTQGQGGSEQYFGPGTRLTVT.

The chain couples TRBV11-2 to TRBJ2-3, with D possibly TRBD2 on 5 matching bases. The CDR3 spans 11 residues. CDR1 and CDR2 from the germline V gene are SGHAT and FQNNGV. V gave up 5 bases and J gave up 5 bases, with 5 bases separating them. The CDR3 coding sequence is TGTGCCAGCAGCGCGGGAGATACGCAGTATTTT. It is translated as CASSAGDTQYF.

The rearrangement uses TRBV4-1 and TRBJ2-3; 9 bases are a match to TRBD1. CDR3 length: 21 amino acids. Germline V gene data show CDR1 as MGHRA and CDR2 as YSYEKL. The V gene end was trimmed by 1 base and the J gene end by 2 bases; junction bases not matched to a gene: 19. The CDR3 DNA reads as TGCGCCAGCAGCCAAGTTCGGGGATACATTGTGGGGACAGGGACCACAGATACGCAGTATTTT. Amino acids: CASSQVRGYIVGTGTTDTQYF.

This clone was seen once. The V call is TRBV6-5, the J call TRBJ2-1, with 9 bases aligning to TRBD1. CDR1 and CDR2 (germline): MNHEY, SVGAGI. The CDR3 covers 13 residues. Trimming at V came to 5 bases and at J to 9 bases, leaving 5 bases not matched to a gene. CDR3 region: CASSLGQGREQFF. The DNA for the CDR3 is TGTGCCAGCAGTCTCGGACAGGGGCGTGAGCAGTTCTTC.

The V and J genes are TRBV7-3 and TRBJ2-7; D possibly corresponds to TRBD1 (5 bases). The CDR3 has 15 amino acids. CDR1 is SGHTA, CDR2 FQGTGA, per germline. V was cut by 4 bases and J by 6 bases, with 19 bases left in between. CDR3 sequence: CASSWSSAGQLEQYF. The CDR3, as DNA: TGTGCCAGCAGCTGGTCTTCGGCAGGGCAACTCGAGCAGTACTTC.

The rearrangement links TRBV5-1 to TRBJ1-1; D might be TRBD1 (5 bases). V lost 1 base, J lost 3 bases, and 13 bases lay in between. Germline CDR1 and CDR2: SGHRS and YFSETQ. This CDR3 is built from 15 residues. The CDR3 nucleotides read TGCGCCAGCAGCTTGAACGGGGGAAGGGACACTGAAGCTTTCTTT. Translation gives CASSLNGGRDTEAFF.

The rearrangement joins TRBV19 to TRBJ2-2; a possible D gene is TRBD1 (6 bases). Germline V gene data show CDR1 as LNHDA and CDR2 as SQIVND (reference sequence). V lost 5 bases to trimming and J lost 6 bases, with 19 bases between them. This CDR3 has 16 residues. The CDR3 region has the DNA TGTGCCAGTAGTGCGAGGGGGTTGGCTATTTCCGGGGAGCTGTTTTTT. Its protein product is CASSARGLAISGELFF.

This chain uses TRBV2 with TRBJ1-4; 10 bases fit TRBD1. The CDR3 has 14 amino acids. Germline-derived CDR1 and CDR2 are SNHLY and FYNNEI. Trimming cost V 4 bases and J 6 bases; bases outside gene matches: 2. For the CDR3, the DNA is TGTGCCAGCAGTGGACAGGGGGCGGATGAAAAACTGTTTTTT. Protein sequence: CASSGQGADEKLFF.

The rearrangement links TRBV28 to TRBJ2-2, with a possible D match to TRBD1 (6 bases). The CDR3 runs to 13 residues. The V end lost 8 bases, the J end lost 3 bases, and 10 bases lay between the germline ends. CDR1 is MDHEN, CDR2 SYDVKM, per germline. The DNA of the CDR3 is TGTGCCAGCCTCTACAGGGACACCGGGGAGCTGTTTTTT. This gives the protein CASLYRDTGELFF.